This T cell receptor beta chain originates from a study of shared clonotypes between healthy human individuals (dated by TCRdb to 2019 to 2021). As for the study more broadly: The cohort included a few men and a couple of women between 18 and 49 years of age. For each donor, CD4 naive and CD4 memory were each given three plates, CD8 naive was given two plates, and CD8 memory was given one plate. Leukapheresis yielded between about 0.94 and 9 billion PBMCs per donor. Different laboratories and diverse techniques were used to prepare libraries and sequence TCR repertoires, to increase sequencing depth and limit assay-specific biases. To estimate repertoire size and how much clonotypes are shared between individuals, the study performed deep sequencing of blood TCR repertoires from about five healthy adults.

CD8 naive samples were obtained by positive selection for CCR7 among CD45RO-negative cells, yielding a CD45RA+CCR7+ population from which TemRA cells were excluded. The donors were healthy, HIV-negative adults with no recently reported acute infections or vaccinations. All donors were Caucasian adults living in Nashville, Tennessee, USA. Blood was collected by leukapheresis, and PBMCs were isolated by Ficoll-Histopaque density gradient centrifugation and then cryopreserved in liquid nitrogen vapor phase. Analytical flow cytometry was used to check the purity and quantity of every magnetically sorted T cell population. Genomic DNA was isolated from every sorted fraction and measured by UV absorbance on a Nanodrop 2000c. Beyond this particular receptor, the publication reports: Based on pairwise subsampling, the degree of clonotype sharing among donors was expected to be affected by sequencing depth. Because the study included a small number of donors, the genetic and exposure-history diversity represented was limited. Sharing across a few donors was observed for roughly 5.4% of naive CD4, less than 4% of naive CD8, 2% to 2.5% of memory CD4, and 0.4% of memory CD8 clonotypes. Estimated clonotype richness was generally larger for naive than for memory subsets. Rarefaction of sorted-subset datasets indicated incomplete sequencing despite the large sequencing depth. Higher generation probabilities were observed for clonotypes shared by all four sorted-subset donors than for non-shared clonotypes. Sampling was limited to blood, and TCR repertoires in tissue likely differ from TCR repertoires in blood.

The CDR3 sequence holds 15 residues, the cysteine and phenylalanine included. Only the CDR3 DNA is retained, 45 bases long and in frame from the first base. CDR1 and CDR2 (SGHNT, YENEEA) derive from the germline V gene. V is shortened by 1 base, J by 1 base, and the region joining them spans 10 bases. Note on this clone: Its cognate antigen has yet to be identified. No base qualities exist here, and no much larger clone lies one base off it.

Using the deep immunoSEQ assay, TCR CDR3 regions were amplified from genomic DNA by multiplex PCR. Genomic DNA extracted from each cell subset was distributed evenly over all wells of several immunoSEQ 96-well plates, and each plate served as one replicate. For sorted subsets, roughly 0.2 ug genomic DNA, equal to 30,000 or so T cell genomes, was loaded into each replicate PCR. Purified libraries were quantified with a Qubit 3.0 fluorometer, sized on a Bioanalyzer 2100, and re-quantified with the KAPA Library Quantification kit. Each immunoSEQ 96-well plate was sequenced on its own single-read 150-cycle Illumina NextSeq 550 flow cell. The original pipeline was this. Because only junctional sequences without quality scores were contained in the immunoSEQ output, filtering matching that applied to full-length reads could not be performed. To assign V/J genes and CDR3, sequences were annotated using PyIR, a Python wrapper for IgBLAST v1.9, with IMGT germline references. Reads were removed for weak V/J assignments (E-value above 1e-6), missing CDR3, stop codons, out-of-frame junctions, or ambiguous translated residues. A V3J clonotype was defined by an identical inferred V gene, J gene, and CDR3 amino acid sequence. To compute the percentage overlap between repertoires, the number of shared unique clonotypes was divided by the size of the smaller repertoire. Three approaches were used to assess repertoire richness: RTK rarefaction, the Chao1 estimator, and Recon v2.1 estimates of unobserved clonotypes. Generation probabilities were computed with OLGA for all TCRbeta clonotypes obtained by the gDNA method from several donors. Here the immuneACCESS table is served through TCRdb, limited to in-frame sequences with V and J called. Missing clones are a known gap in these copies; in checked studies unresolved V genes cover under half, and the rest lacks a known reason. V, J and clone size derive from that table, while D and trimming were established from the DNA sequence. The sample data list some 2,100,000 clones, and just over 90% of these were observed just once. The ten most abundant clones make up more than 1.5% of the sample.

In this chain, TRBV11-3 is recombined with TRBJ1-1; the D region possibly corresponds to TRBD1 (5 bases align). The sample consisted of naive CD8+ T cells from PBMCs. The cell subset or site tag for this specimen amounts to: CD45RA+CCR7+. This sequence was found in a young man in good health. Some clones in this sample may be carry-over from other donors' samples. Here is the DNA: TGTGCCAGCAGCTTAGGTCCAGGGACGAACACTGAAGCTTTCTTT. Its protein product is CASSLGPGTNTEAFF. The reference TRBV11-3 and TRBJ1-1 proteins fill in what lies around the CDR3, so the full variable domain reads EAGVVQSPRYKIIEKKQPVAFWCNPISGHNTLYWYLQNLGQGPELLIRYENEEAVDDSQLPKDRFSAERLKGVDSTLKIQPAELGDSAVYLCASSLGPGTNTEAFFGQGTRLTVV.